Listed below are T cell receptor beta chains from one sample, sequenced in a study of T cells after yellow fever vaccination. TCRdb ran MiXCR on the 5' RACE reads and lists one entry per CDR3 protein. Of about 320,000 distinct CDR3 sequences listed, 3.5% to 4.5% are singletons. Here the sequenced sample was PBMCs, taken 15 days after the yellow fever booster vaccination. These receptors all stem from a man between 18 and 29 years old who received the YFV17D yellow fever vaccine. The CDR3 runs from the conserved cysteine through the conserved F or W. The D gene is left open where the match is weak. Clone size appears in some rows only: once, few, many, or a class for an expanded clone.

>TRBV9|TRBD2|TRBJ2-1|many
TGTGCCAGCAGCGGACTAGCTTCGACCTCCTACAATGAGCAGTTCTTC
CASSGLASTSYNEQFF
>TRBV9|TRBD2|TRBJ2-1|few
TGTGCCAGCAGCGCGGGGGGGCTCAATGAGCAGTTCTTC
CASSAGGLNEQFF
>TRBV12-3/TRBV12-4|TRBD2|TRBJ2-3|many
TGTGCCAGCAGTTTAGAGGGACTAGCCGCGGATACGCAGTATTTT
CASSLEGLAADTQYF
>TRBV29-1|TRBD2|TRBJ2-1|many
TGCAGCGTTGGGACTAGCGGGTATGAGCAGTTCTTC
CSVGTSGYEQFF
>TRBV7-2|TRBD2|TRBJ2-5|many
TGTGCCAGCAGCTCTGTTAGCGGGGGGGCAGTGGAGACCCAGTACTTC
CASSSVSGGAVETQYF
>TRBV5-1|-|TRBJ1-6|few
TGCGCCAGCAGCTTGTCTGGCTCGAGCTCCTATAATTCACCCCTCCACTTT
CASSLSGSSSYNSPLHF
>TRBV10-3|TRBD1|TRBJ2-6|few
TGTGCCATCAGCGGGACAGGGCAAGGTGGGGCCAACGTCCTGACTTTC
CAISGTGQGGANVLTF
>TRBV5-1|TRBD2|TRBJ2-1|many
TGCGCCAGCAGCACGACTAGCGGGGGGGCCAATGAGCAGTTCTTC
CASSTTSGGANEQFF
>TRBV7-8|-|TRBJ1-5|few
TGTGCCAGCAGCTCTTGGGATCAGCCCCAGCATTTT
CASSSWDQPQHF
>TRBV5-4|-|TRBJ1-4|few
TGTGCCAGCAGCGGGACGGGAGGAAAAGATGCAACTAATGAAAAACTGTTTTTT
CASSGTGGKDATNEKLFF
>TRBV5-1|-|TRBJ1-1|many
TGTGCCAGCAGCTCCGACCCTAACACTGAAGCTTTCTTT
CASSSDPNTEAFF
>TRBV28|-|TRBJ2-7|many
TGTGCCAGCAGTTTGGGGGCGGAAATCTACGAGCAGTACTTC
CASSLGAEIYEQYF
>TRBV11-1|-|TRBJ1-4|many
TGTGCCAGCAGCTACGGACGGGTTAATGAAAAACTGTTTTTT
CASSYGRVNEKLFF
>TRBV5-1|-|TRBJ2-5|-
TGCGCCAGCAGCGTCGAGTGGCAAGAGACCCAGTACTTC
CASSVEWQETQYF
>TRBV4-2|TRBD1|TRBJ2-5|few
TGTGCCAGCAGCCAAGCGGTCGTCGGGACAGGGGTTGGGGAGACCCAGTACTTC
CASSQAVVGTGVGETQYF
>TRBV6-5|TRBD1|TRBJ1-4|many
TGTGCCAGCAGTTACGGACAGGGTTATGAAAAACTGTTTTTT
CASSYGQGYEKLFF
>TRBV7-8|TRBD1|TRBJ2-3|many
TGTGCCAGCAGCCGACAGGGGGCTTTGGGAGATACGCAGTATTTT
CASSRQGALGDTQYF
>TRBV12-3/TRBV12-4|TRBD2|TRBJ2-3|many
TGTGCCAGCAGCGATAGCGGGGGGGTAACAGATACGCAGTATTTT
CASSDSGGVTDTQYF
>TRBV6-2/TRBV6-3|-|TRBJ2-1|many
TGTGCCAGCAGTTCAGCGCAAGACAATGAGCAGTTCTTC
CASSSAQDNEQFF
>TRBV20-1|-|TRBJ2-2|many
TGCAGTGCTAGAGAAGGGTCGAACACCGGGGAGCTGTTTTTT
CSAREGSNTGELFF
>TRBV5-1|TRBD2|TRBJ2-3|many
TGCGCCAGCAGCCCCCCCCAAGCGGGGGTTGATACGCAGTATTTT
CASSPPQAGVDTQYF
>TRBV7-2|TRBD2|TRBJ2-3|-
TGTGCCAGCAGCCGGACCCCGCGAGGGGCGGGGGGAACGGCAGATACGCAGTATTTT
CASSRTPRGAGGTADTQYF
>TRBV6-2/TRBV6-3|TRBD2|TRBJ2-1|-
TGTGCCAGCAGTTACGGCGGGGGGGGCTACAATGAGCAGTTCTTC
CASSYGGGGYNEQFF
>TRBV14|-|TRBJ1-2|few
TGTGCCAGCAGCCCCGTGACAGGAGAATTCTATGGCTACACCTTC
CASSPVTGEFYGYTF
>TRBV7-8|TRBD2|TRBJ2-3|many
TGTGCCAGCAGCTCCTTTAGCGGGGCTCTCACAGATACGCAGTATTTT
CASSSFSGALTDTQYF
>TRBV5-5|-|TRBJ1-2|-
TGTGCCAGCAGCTTGGACCCAGAGGGAAGCTATGGCTACACCTTC
CASSLDPEGSYGYTF
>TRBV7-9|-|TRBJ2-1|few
TGTGCCAGCAGCTTCAGGTCCAACTACAATGAGCAGTTCTTC
CASSFRSNYNEQFF
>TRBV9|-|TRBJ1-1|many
TGTGCCAGCAGCGTCGACCAGGGTCCAGAAGCTTTCTTT
CASSVDQGPEAFF
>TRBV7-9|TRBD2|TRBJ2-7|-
TGTGCCAGCAGCTTAATTAGCGGGGGTATCTACGAGCAGTACTTC
CASSLISGGIYEQYF
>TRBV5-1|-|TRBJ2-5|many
TGCGCCAGCAGGAATAGCGGCAACGCGGAGGAGACCCAGTACTTC
CASRNSGNAEETQYF
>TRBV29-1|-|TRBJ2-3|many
TGCAGCGTTGAAGATGCCAGGCTGATGGCCACAGATACGCAGTATTTT
CSVEDARLMATDTQYF
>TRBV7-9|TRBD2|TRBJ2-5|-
TGTGCCAGTATACCCCTAGCGGGGGGTAGAGGCCAAGAGACCCAGTACTTC
CASIPLAGGRGQETQYF
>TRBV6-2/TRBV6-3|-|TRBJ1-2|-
TGTGCCAGCAACTGGGACACGAAGTCTAACTATGGCTACACCTTC
CASNWDTKSNYGYTF
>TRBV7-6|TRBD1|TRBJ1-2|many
TGTGCCAGCAGCCTACTTGCGGGACAGGGGGTTTACACCTTC
CASSLLAGQGVYTF
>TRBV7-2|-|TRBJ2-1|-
TGTGCCAGCAGCCGCAATTGGGGGATATACAATGAGCAGTTCTTC
CASSRNWGIYNEQFF
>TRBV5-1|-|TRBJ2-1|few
TGCGCCAGCAGGGACAGCCACAATGAGCAGTTCTTC
CASRDSHNEQFF
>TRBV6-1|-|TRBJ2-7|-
TGTGCCAGCAGCCGCATCACCGGGGAGCAGTACTTC
CASSRITGEQYF
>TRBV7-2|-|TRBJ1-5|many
TGTGCCAGCAGCTTAGCGCGGGGGCAGCCCCAGCATTTT
CASSLARGQPQHF
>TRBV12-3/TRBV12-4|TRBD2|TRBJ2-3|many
TGTGCCAGCAGTTCCAGCGGGGGGACTACTAGCACAGATACGCAGTATTTT
CASSSSGGTTSTDTQYF
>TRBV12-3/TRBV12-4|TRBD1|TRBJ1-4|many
TGTGCCAGCAGTTTTGGTGGACAGGGGTTTTTTGGAACTAATGAAAAACTGTTTTTT
CASSFGGQGFFGTNEKLFF
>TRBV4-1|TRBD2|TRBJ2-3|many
TGCGCCAGCAGCCAAGTCGGGGGGAGCACAGATACGCAGTATTTT
CASSQVGGSTDTQYF
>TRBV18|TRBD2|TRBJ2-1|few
TGTGCCAGCTCACCAAGCCTAGCGGGGGGCAGGAATGAGCAGTTCTTC
CASSPSLAGGRNEQFF
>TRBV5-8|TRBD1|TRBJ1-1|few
TGTGCCAGCAGCTCGACAGGGAGGACTGAAGCTTTCTTT
CASSSTGRTEAFF
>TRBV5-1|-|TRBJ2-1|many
TGCGCCAGCAGCTTGCTGGGTGGCGATGAGCAGTTCTTC
CASSLLGGDEQFF
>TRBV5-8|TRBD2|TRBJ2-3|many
TGTGCCAGCAGCTCCTCGGGAGGGCCCGAACGCACAGATACGCAGTATTTT
CASSSSGGPERTDTQYF
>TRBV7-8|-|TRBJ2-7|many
TGTGCCAGCAGTTTGTCGTCGACTCGAGGGCGGGAGCAGTACTTC
CASSLSSTRGREQYF
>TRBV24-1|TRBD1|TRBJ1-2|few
TGTGCCACCAGCTCCGGACAGGGCTATGGCTACACCTTC
CATSSGQGYGYTF
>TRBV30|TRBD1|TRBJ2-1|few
TGTGCCTGGACAGGGGGCGCGGGGCATGAGCAGTTCTTC
CAWTGGAGHEQFF
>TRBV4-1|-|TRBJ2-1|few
TGCGCCAGCAGCCAGATAGGGAGCCCCAATGAGCAGTTCTTC
CASSQIGSPNEQFF
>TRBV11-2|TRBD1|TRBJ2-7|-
TGTGCCAGCAGACCAATCCGGGCTCCATCGGGACAGCGAGCTTACGAGCAGTACTTC
CASRPIRAPSGQRAYEQYF
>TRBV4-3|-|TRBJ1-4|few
TGCGCCAGCAGCCCCAGGCTCGCAACTAATGAAAAACTGTTTTTT
CASSPRLATNEKLFF
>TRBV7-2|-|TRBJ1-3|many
TGTGCCAGCAGCTTAGGAGAAGCAGTTGGAAACACCATATATTTT
CASSLGEAVGNTIYF
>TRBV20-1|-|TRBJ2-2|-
TGCAGTGCTAGTCCAGGGGACACCGGGGAGCTGTTTTTT
CSASPGDTGELFF